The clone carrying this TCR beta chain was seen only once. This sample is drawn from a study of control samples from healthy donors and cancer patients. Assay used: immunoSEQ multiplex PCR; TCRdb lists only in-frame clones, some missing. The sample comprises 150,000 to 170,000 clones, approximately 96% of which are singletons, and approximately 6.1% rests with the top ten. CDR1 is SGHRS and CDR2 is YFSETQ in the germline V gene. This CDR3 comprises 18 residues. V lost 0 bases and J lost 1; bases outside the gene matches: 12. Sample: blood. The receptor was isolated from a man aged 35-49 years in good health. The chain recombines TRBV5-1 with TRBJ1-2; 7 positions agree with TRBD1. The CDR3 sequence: CASSLEGVVRGGNYGYTF. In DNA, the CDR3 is TGCGCCAGCAGCTTGGAAGGAGTGGTCAGGGGGGGTAACTATGGCTACACCTTC.